This is a list of T cell receptor beta chains from one sample in a study of cytomegalovirus exposure and HLA in healthy donors. Assay: immunoSEQ multiplex PCR; the TCRdb copy retains only in-frame clones and omits some. The sample holds 120,000 to 150,000 clones, over 60% seen once. Sequencing was carried out using PBMCs. These receptors were collected from a young woman in good health and CMV-seropositive. Both conserved end residues are part of each CDR3. D genes are given only for firm matches. The size entry is marked missing in some rows and otherwise reads once, few, many or a size class.

d_gene: -
j_gene: TRBJ1-5
v_gene: TRBV29-1
abundance: -
CDR3nt: TGCAGCGTTGGGGGAGGCAATCAGCCCCAGCATTTT
CDR3aa: CSVGGGNQPQHF

d_gene: -
j_gene: TRBJ2-1
v_gene: TRBV6-1
abundance: -
CDR3nt: TGTGCCAGCATCGGGACTTACACCTCGGATGAGCAGTTCTTC
CDR3aa: CASIGTYTSDEQFF

d_gene: TRBD2
j_gene: TRBJ2-5
v_gene: TRBV4-2
abundance: -
CDR3nt: TGTGCCAGCAGCCAGGAGGGGTCTAGCGGGCGGGGGGAGACCCAGTACTTC
CDR3aa: CASSQEGSSGRGETQYF

d_gene: -
j_gene: TRBJ2-3
v_gene: TRBV27
abundance: -
CDR3nt: TGTGCCAGCAGTTTCCTAGCGACTCCTCCTAGCACAGATACGCAGTATTTT
CDR3aa: CASSFLATPPSTDTQYF

d_gene: -
j_gene: TRBJ2-7
v_gene: TRBV9
abundance: once
CDR3nt: TGTGCCAGCAGCCCAAATGGAGGCCCTACCCTCTACGAGCAGTACTTC
CDR3aa: CASSPNGGPTLYEQYF

d_gene: TRBD2
j_gene: TRBJ2-3
v_gene: TRBV7-8
abundance: -
CDR3nt: TGTGCCAGCAGCTTAATTTATAGACTAGCGGGGGACACAGATACGCAGTATTTT
CDR3aa: CASSLIYRLAGDTDTQYF

d_gene: TRBD1
j_gene: TRBJ2-1
v_gene: TRBV6-5
abundance: few
CDR3nt: TGTGCCAGCAGTTACGACGGACAGGGGGCGTTACAGTTCTTC
CDR3aa: CASSYDGQGALQFF

d_gene: -
j_gene: TRBJ1-1
v_gene: TRBV2
abundance: few
CDR3nt: TGTGCCAGCAGTGAAGCATCGGCAGGGTGGACTGAAGCTTTCTTT
CDR3aa: CASSEASAGWTEAFF

d_gene: TRBD2
j_gene: TRBJ2-1
v_gene: TRBV18
abundance: -
CDR3nt: TGTGCCAGCTCACCAAATCTACATACGGCGGGAGCGGATGAGCAGTTCTTC
CDR3aa: CASSPNLHTAGADEQFF

d_gene: TRBD1
j_gene: TRBJ1-1
v_gene: TRBV5-4
abundance: -
CDR3nt: TGTGCCAGCTGGGACAGGGTGAACACTGAAGCTTTCTTT
CDR3aa: CASWDRVNTEAFF

d_gene: TRBD2
j_gene: TRBJ2-1
v_gene: TRBV5-1
abundance: few
CDR3nt: TGCGCCAGCAGCCCCCTACACGCGGGGGGCTCCTACAATGAGCAGTTCTTC
CDR3aa: CASSPLHAGGSYNEQFF

d_gene: TRBD1
j_gene: TRBJ2-7
v_gene: TRBV18
abundance: -
CDR3nt: TGTGCCAGCTCACCCGCAGGGGGCTCCGAGCAGTACTTC
CDR3aa: CASSPAGGSEQYF

d_gene: TRBD1
j_gene: TRBJ2-7
v_gene: TRBV2
abundance: few
CDR3nt: TGTGCCAGCAGTGTAGACAGGGCCTCCTACGAGCAGTACTTC
CDR3aa: CASSVDRASYEQYF

d_gene: TRBD1
j_gene: TRBJ2-7
v_gene: TRBV5-4
abundance: -
CDR3nt: TGTGCCAGCAGCTCAGGGACAGTCGTCTACGAGCAGTACTTC
CDR3aa: CASSSGTVVYEQYF

d_gene: -
j_gene: TRBJ1-1
v_gene: TRBV5-1
abundance: -
CDR3nt: TGCGCCAGCAGCTTGGGAGGGAACACTGAAGCTTTCTTT
CDR3aa: CASSLGGNTEAFF

d_gene: TRBD1
j_gene: TRBJ1-4
v_gene: TRBV10-3
abundance: -
CDR3nt: TGTGCCATCAGTGACCCGACAGGGGGAGGTGAAAAACTGTTTTTT
CDR3aa: CAISDPTGGGEKLFF

d_gene: -
j_gene: TRBJ1-2
v_gene: TRBV6-1
abundance: -
CDR3nt: TGTGCCAGCAGTGAAGGACAGACGAGTGGCTACACCTTC
CDR3aa: CASSEGQTSGYTF

d_gene: -
j_gene: TRBJ2-5
v_gene: TRBV4-1
abundance: -
CDR3nt: TGCGCCAGCAGGGGGTCGGAAAACAGGGTTCAAGAGACCCAGTACTTC
CDR3aa: CASRGSENRVQETQYF